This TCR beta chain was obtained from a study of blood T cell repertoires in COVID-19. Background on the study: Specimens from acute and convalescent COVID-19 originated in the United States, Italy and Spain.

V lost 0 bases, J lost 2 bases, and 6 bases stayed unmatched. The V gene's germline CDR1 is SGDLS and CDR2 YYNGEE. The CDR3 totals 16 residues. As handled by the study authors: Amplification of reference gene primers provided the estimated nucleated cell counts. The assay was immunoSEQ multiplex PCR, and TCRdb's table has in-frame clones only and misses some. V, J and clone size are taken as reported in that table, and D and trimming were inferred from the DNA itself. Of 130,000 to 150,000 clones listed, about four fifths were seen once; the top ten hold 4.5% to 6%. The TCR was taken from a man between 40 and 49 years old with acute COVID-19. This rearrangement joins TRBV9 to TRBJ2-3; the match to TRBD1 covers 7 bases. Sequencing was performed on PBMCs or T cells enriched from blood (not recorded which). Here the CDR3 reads CASSVDGQGDTDTQYF. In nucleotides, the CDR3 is TGTGCCAGCAGCGTAGACGGGCAGGGGGACACAGATACGCAGTATTTT.